This passage covers 27 T cell receptor beta chains from one sample sequenced in a study of early T cells in non-severe SARS-CoV-2 infection. TCRdb independently ran MiXCR on the 5' RACE reads; one entry per CDR3 protein. Seen here are approximately 42,000 distinct CDR3 sequences, around 5.7% observed once, and the top ten hold over 10%. Material for sequencing was whole blood. The receptor source for this set is an adult who was a healthcare worker with PCR-confirmed SARS-CoV-2 infection or an uninfected control (not recorded which).

This clonotype was counted ten times or more. The chain has TRBV24-1 and TRBJ2-7; D is unclear. Trimming took off 3 bases at V and 5 bases at J, with 10 bases between the two ends. Germline values: CDR1 KGHDR, CDR2 SFDVKD. The length of the CDR3 is 13 residues. The CDR3 coding sequence is TGTGCCACCAGTGATCCTTACACCGACGAGCAGTACTTC. Translated: CATSDPYTDEQYF.

There are a few counts of this clonotype. The gene calls are TRBV20-1 and TRBJ2-1; 7 bases fit TRBD1. The CDR3 contains 12 residues. V shed 3 bases and J 10 bases; nucleotides not matched to a gene: 6. The germline V gene encodes CDR1 DFQATT and CDR2 SNEGSKA (reference sequence). CDR3 in amino acids: CSASRDSNEQFF. The CDR3 DNA reads as TGCAGTGCTAGCCGGGACAGCAACGAGCAGTTCTTC.

The table lists this clonotype with many counts. The V gene is TRBV18, the J gene TRBJ1-2, with a weak D call TRBD1 (6 bases). Trimming pared 3 bases from V and 2 bases from J, leaving 7 bases between. CDR3 length equals 13 residues. Germline CDR1 is KGHSH and CDR2 is LQKENI. This chain's CDR3 is CASSPDRNYGYTF. As DNA, the CDR3 is TGTGCCAGCTCACCCGACAGGAACTATGGCTACACCTTC.

The V call is TRBV7-6, the J call TRBJ2-3; 7 nucleotides align to TRBD1. CDR3 length: 15 amino acids. Germline lookup yields CDR1 SGHVS and CDR2 FNYEAQ. V was pared by 3 bases and J by 5 bases, with 8 bases of the junction left unmatched. The CDR3 is CASSFNDRVGDTQYF. The CDR3 region has the DNA TGTGCCAGCAGCTTCAACGACAGGGTTGGAGATACGCAGTATTTT. The full variable domain, completed using reference TRBV7-6 and TRBJ2-3, is GAGVSQSPRYKVTKRGQDVALRCDPISGHVSLYWYRQALGQGPEFLTYFNYEAQQDKSGLPNDRFSAERPEGSISTLTIQRTEQRDSAMYRCASSFNDRVGDTQYFGPGTRLTVL.

The CDR3 is CSVEGTEYYNEQFF. CDR3 sequence (DNA): TGCAGCGTTGAGGGGACCGAGTACTACAATGAGCAGTTCTTC. V gene TRBV29-1 combines with J gene TRBJ2-1, with D perhaps matching TRBD1 or TRBD2 (5 bases each). Germline lookup yields CDR1 SQVTM and CDR2 ANQGSEA. This CDR3 spans 14 amino acids. V lost 3 bases, J lost 3 bases, and 12 bases lay in between.

This clonotype was counted ten times or more. The chain recombines TRBV9 with TRBJ2-5, with TRBD1 matching 10 bases. Per germline, CDR1 SGDLS and CDR2 YYNGEE. The CDR3 contains 14 residues. The J segment lost 7 bases and the V segment lost 3 bases, leaving 6 bases of the junction unmatched. CDR3 sequence reads: CASSEGQGYGTQYF. The CDR3 bases are TGTGCCAGCAGCGAGGGACAGGGGTATGGGACCCAGTACTTC.

The chain couples TRBV5-6 to TRBJ2-1; 9 positions match TRBD1. V trimming: 0 bases; J trimming: 2 bases; junction bases outside the gene matches: 6. The CDR3 is 17 residues long. CDR1 and CDR2 (germline): SGHDT, YYEEEE. CDR3 coding DNA: TGTGCCAGCAGCTTGGGCGGACAGGGGAAGACCTACAATGAGCAGTTCTTC. It codes for CASSLGGQGKTYNEQFF.

This clonotype was counted a few times. The rearrangement joins TRBV18 to TRBJ1-3; D gene uncertain. The CDR3 contains 15 residues. Per the germline V gene, CDR1 is KGHSH and CDR2 is LQKENI. Trimming took off 2 bases at V and 0 bases at J, with 8 bases between the two ends. CDR3: CASSPWTGSGNTIYF. The CDR3 region has the DNA TGTGCCAGCTCACCATGGACGGGCTCTGGAAACACCATATATTTT.

This clonotype was recorded at least ten times. The chain is built from TRBV7-6 and TRBJ2-7; TRBD1 is a possible D gene (6 bases). V dropped 4 bases and J dropped 4 bases, with 17 bases sitting between them. The CDR3 has 15 amino acids. Germline lookup yields CDR1 SGHVS and CDR2 FNYEAQ. CDR3 nucleotides: TGTGCCAGCAGCTCATGCCCCAGGGGCGAGTACGAGCAGTACTTC. Protein product: CASSSCPRGEYEQYF. Full variable domain (outside the CDR3, taken from reference TRBV7-6 and TRBJ2-7): GAGVSQSPRYKVTKRGQDVALRCDPISGHVSLYWYRQALGQGPEFLTYFNYEAQQDKSGLPNDRFSAERPEGSISTLTIQRTEQRDSAMYRCASSSCPRGEYEQYFGPGTRLTVT.

This clonotype was detected ten times or more. Because the CDR3's place on the DNA is in doubt, the DNA is left out and the CDR3 is given as listed by TCRdb. The V gene is TRBV12-2, the J gene TRBJ2-7; TRBD1 reflects the table's D call only, with no check against the DNA. TRBV12-2 is a listed pseudogene. Ends included, the CDR3 has 19 residues. CDR3 in amino acids: CASRFGGGSTGCSSYEQYF.

This chain connects TRBV11-2 to TRBJ2-7; 7 positions match TRBD1. The V and J ends lost 1 base and 6 bases, in that order; junction bases with no gene match: 21. The CDR3 loop spans 19 amino acids. Germline CDR1 reads SGHAT; CDR2 reads FQNNGV. The CDR3 nucleotides read TGTGCCAGCAGCTTAGTGGAAGGGGGCGAGCTCGGGATACGTCGCGAGCAGTACTTC. Residues: CASSLVEGGELGIRREQYF.

The rearrangement uses TRBV20-1 and TRBJ2-5, with TRBD2 as a possible D gene (5 bases). Germline lookup yields CDR1 DFQATT and CDR2 SNEGSKA (reference sequence). The V end lost 5 bases, the J end lost 4 bases, and 8 bases lay between the germline ends. The length of the CDR3 is 11 residues. This chain's CDR3 is CSAQRGETQYF. DNA of the CDR3: TGCAGTGCTCAACGGGGAGAGACCCAGTACTTC.

There are many counts of this clonotype. The chain uses TRBV20-1 and TRBJ2-5; D might be TRBD1 (5 bases). Trimming stripped 3 bases from V and 2 bases from J, with 19 bases between. The CDR3 has 16 residues. The V gene's germline CDR1 is DFQATT and CDR2 SNEGSKA (reference sequence). The CDR3 here is CSARSLLGPGQETQYF. The CDR3 nucleotides are TGCAGTGCTAGGTCCCTCCTGGGGCCTGGTCAAGAGACCCAGTACTTC.

The sample holds many counts of this clonotype. The DNA of the CDR3 is TGCAGTGCTACGGGACTCAGCACAGATACGCAGTATTTT. Translation: CSATGLSTDTQYF. The chain is built from TRBV20-1 and TRBJ2-3; a weak D match, TRBD2 (6 bases). This CDR3 region has 13 residues. Germline V gene data show CDR1 as DFQATT and CDR2 as SNEGSKA (reference sequence). Trimming pared 4 bases from V and 0 bases from J, leaving 8 bases between.

This clonotype was seen more than once but under ten times. J is TRBJ1-5 and V is TRBV6-5; D is ambiguous. CDR1 MNHEY and CDR2 SVGAGI come from the germline V gene. The CDR3 runs to 13 residues. V lost 6 bases to trimming and J lost 4 bases, with 10 bases between them. The CDR3: CASRRSENQPQHF. CDR3 nucleotides: TGTGCCAGCAGGCGCTCGGAGAATCAGCCCCAGCATTTT.

This clonotype was observed a handful of times. The chain joins TRBV7-9 to TRBJ2-7; D not resolved. The V end was cut by 5 bases, the J end by 2 bases, with 13 bases between. CDR3 size: 14 residues. In germline, CDR1 is SEHNR, CDR2 FQNEAQ (reference sequence). The CDR3 here is CASSTKGVTYEQYF. CDR3 bases: TGTGCCAGCAGCACCAAAGGTGTCACCTACGAGCAGTACTTC.

This clonotype was recorded many times. J is TRBJ1-1 and V is TRBV9; D gene uncertain. The CDR3 has 14 residues. The germline V gene has CDR1 SGDLS and CDR2 YYNGEE. Trimming removed 0 bases at V and 1 base at J, with 7 bases between. The DNA for the CDR3 is TGTGCCAGCAGCGTAGTACCCTGGAACACTGAAGCTTTCTTT. Its protein product is CASSVVPWNTEAFF.

This clonotype was seen many times. The rearrangement joins TRBV7-9 to TRBJ2-2; 10 bases are a match to TRBD1. V was clipped by 5 bases and J by 3 bases; unmatched bases: 3. In germline, CDR1 is SEHNR, CDR2 FQNEAQ (reference sequence). The CDR3 has 15 residues. The chain's CDR3 is CASSPGTGDTGELFF. The CDR3 nucleotides read TGTGCCAGCAGCCCTGGGACAGGGGACACCGGGGAGCTGTTTTTT. The full variable domain, with the rest looked up from reference TRBV7-9 and TRBJ2-2, is DTGVSQNPRHKITKRGQNVTFRCDPISEHNRLYWYRQTLGQGPEFLTYFQNEAQLEKSRLLSDRFSAERPKGSFSTLEIQRTEQGDSAMYLCASSPGTGDTGELFFGEGSRLTVL.

This clonotype was recorded many times. This sequence joins TRBV11-2 and TRBJ2-1; D may be TRBD2 (6 bases). The CDR3 length is 15 residues. The V end lost 2 bases, the J end lost 1 base, and 9 bases lay between the germline ends. In germline, CDR1 is SGHAT, CDR2 FQNNGV. CDR3 amino acids: CASSLMSGSYNEQFF. The CDR3 DNA reads TGTGCCAGCAGCTTAATGAGCGGGTCCTACAATGAGCAGTTCTTC.

There are many counts of this clonotype. J is TRBJ1-1 and V is TRBV19; possible D gene TRBD1, 5 bases. V lost 6 bases and J lost 5, with 16 bases in between. The CDR3 runs 14 residues. Per germline, CDR1 LNHDA and CDR2 SQIVND (reference sequence). The CDR3 DNA follows: TGTGCCAGTAGCACCTCCCGGGGCCAAACTGAAGCTTTCTTT. Amino acid sequence: CASSTSRGQTEAFF.

The table lists this clonotype with many counts. The chain employs TRBV7-2 and TRBJ2-1; a possible D gene is TRBD1 (5 bases). The V end lost 1 base, the J end lost 7 bases, and 14 bases lay between the germline ends. The CDR3 runs to 15 residues. Germline assignment: CDR1 SGHTA and CDR2 FQGNSA. This CDR3 is CASSLVEWGRNEQFF. Written as DNA, the CDR3 is TGTGCCAGCAGCTTAGTGGAGTGGGGCAGGAATGAGCAGTTCTTC.

This clonotype was recorded at least ten times. This chain uses TRBV28 with TRBJ1-1, with D possibly being TRBD1 (6 bases). Germline assignment: CDR1 MDHEN and CDR2 SYDVKM. The CDR3 is 14 residues long. V lost 6 bases to trimming and J lost 0 bases, with 11 bases between them. In DNA, the CDR3 is TGTGCCAGCAGGCAGGGACATATGAACACTGAAGCTTTCTTT. Its protein product is CASRQGHMNTEAFF. The whole variable domain, remainder taken from reference TRBV28 and TRBJ1-1, is DVKVTQSSRYLVKRTGEKVFLECVQDMDHENMFWYRQDPGLGLRLIYFSYDVKMKEKGDIPEGYSVSREKKERFSLILESASTNQTSMYLCASRQGHMNTEAFFGQGTRLTVV.

This clonotype has just a few counts. CDR3 loop: CASSRDRVQPQHF. The CDR3 bases are TGTGCCAGCAGCCGGGACAGGGTTCAGCCCCAGCATTTT. The chain joins TRBV6-5 to TRBJ1-5; 9 bases are shared with TRBD1. V lost 6 bases and J lost 6; bases outside the gene matches: 3. The CDR3 extends over 13 amino acids. In germline, CDR1 is MNHEY, CDR2 SVGAGI.

This clonotype has more than one count but fewer than ten. The chain joins TRBV5-3 to TRBJ1-6; D ambiguous. TRBV5-3 carries the ORF label, with uncertain function. CDR3 length equals 13 residues. The germline V and J ends were trimmed by 4 bases and 10 bases, with 12 bases remaining between them. CDR3 in DNA: TGTGCCAGAAGCACCTCCGGAGGATCACCCCTCCACTTT. Translation gives CARSTSGGSPLHF.

This clonotype occurred a few times. V is TRBV12-3 or TRBV12-4 and J is TRBJ2-1; the D gene is possibly TRBD2 (6 bases). Between the trimmed V and J ends, which lost 6 bases and 12 bases, there was a span of 18 bases. The CDR3 totals 13 residues. CDR3: CASSLGLSTRQFF. CDR3 DNA sequence: TGTGCCAGCAGCTTGGGACTGTCTACGCGGCAGTTCTTC.

This clonotype has a count of ten or more. This sequence joins TRBV6-5 and TRBJ2-1; TRBD2 is a possible D gene (6 bases). Germline assignment: CDR1 MNHEY and CDR2 SVGAGI. The CDR3 has 16 amino acids. V lost 7 bases, J lost 0 bases, and 16 bases lay in between. CDR3 DNA sequence: TGTGCCAGCACCGGAGGGCATGGGGCCTCCTACAATGAGCAGTTCTTC. Encoded protein: CASTGGHGASYNEQFF.

CDR3 nucleotide sequence: TGCAGCGTTGAGGACAGGGGGCAGTACGAGCAGTACTTC. Translating it yields CSVEDRGQYEQYF. This chain joins TRBV29-1 and TRBJ2-7; 11 bases fit TRBD1. J was trimmed by 4 bases and V by 3 bases; bases with no gene match: 2. In germline, CDR1 is SQVTM, CDR2 ANQGSEA. The CDR3 length is 13 residues.